This TCR beta chain emerged from a study of blood T cell repertoires in COVID-19. This table comes from immunoSEQ multiplex PCR, and its TCRdb copy is limited to in-frame clones, with some not included. The repertoire consists of approximately 250,000 clones, with less than 90% occurring once and the leading ten covering over 1.5%. This CDR3 comprises 11 residues. V was trimmed by 5 bases and J by 5 bases, leaving 6 bases between them. The germline V gene encodes CDR1 MNHEY and CDR2 SVGEGT. This TCR derives from a woman aged 40 to 50 who had recovered from COVID-19. This chain links TRBV6-2 or TRBV6-3 with TRBJ2-5; D perhaps matches TRBD2 (5 bases). Sequenced: peripheral blood. The CDR3, as DNA: TGTGCCAGCAGTACTAGGGAGACCCAGTACTTC. Translated: CASSTRETQYF.